The sequence of this T cell receptor beta chain was determined in a study of response to subunit inactivated influenza vaccine. The CDR3 has 14 residues. Germline CDR1 and CDR2: DFQATT and SNEGSKA (reference sequence). The J segment lost 5 bases and the V segment lost 4 bases, leaving 9 bases of the junction unmatched. This clonotype has more than one count but fewer than ten. TCRdb called the RT-PCR reads again in MiXCR, with one record for every CDR3 protein. The table includes approximately 500,000 distinct CDR3 sequences, over 10% detected once. Here the sequenced sample was PBMCs from blood, taken roughly 46 days after vaccination. This TCR was sampled from a man aged 50 to 59 who received an inactivated influenza vaccine. The V call is TRBV20-1, the J call TRBJ2-7; 9 positions match TRBD2. CDR3 nucleotides: TGCAGTGCTATTTCGGGACTAGCAGGGGACGAGCAGTACTTC. Translation: CSAISGLAGDEQYF.